The subject of this entry is one TCR beta chain. Its target is not known. This sample was included in a study of shared clonotypes between healthy human individuals. Study overall: CD4 naive and memory got three plates each, CD8 naive two, CD8 memory one. Overall study results and limits: It was the non-shared clonotypes that had lower generation probabilities than clonotypes shared by all four donors.

In the original processing: ImmunoSEQ only sent back junction sequences with no quality scores, so filtering was done differently. Profiling relied on immunoSEQ multiplex PCR, and the TCRdb table lists in-frame clones only, not all of them. V and J calls and clone size are those listed in that table; D and trimming were worked out from the DNA. This table holds about 2.4 million clones, approximately 92% found once. The investigators split CD4+ cells into a CD45RA+ naive subset and a CD45RA-negative memory subset. The CDR3 consists of 15 residues. Germline V gene sequence: CDR1 MNHNY, CDR2 SVGAGI (reference sequence). V gave up 5 bases and J gave up 5 bases; unmatched junction bases: 9.

The J gene is TRBJ1-1, the V gene TRBV6-6; 9 bases are a match to TRBD1. The clonotype comes from a man between 18 and 35 years old in good health. Sequencing was carried out using naive CD4+ T cells sorted from blood. The subset here: CD45RA+ positively selected. The CDR3 spells CASSATGQGETEAFF. Here the CDR3 DNA reads TGTGCCAGCAGTGCAACGGGACAGGGAGAGACTGAAGCTTTCTTT.